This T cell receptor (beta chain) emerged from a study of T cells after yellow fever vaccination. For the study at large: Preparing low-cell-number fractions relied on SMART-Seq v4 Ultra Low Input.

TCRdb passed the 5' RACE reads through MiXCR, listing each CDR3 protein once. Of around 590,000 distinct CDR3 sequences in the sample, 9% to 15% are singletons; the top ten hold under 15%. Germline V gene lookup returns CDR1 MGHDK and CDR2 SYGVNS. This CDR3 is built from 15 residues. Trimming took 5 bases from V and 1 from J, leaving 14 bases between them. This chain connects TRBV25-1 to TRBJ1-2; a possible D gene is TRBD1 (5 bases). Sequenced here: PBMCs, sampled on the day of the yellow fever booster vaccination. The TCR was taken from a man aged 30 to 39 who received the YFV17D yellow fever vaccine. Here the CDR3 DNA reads TGTGCCAGCAGTAAGCCGGGGACCGATAACTATGGCTACACCTTC. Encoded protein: CASSKPGTDNYGYTF.